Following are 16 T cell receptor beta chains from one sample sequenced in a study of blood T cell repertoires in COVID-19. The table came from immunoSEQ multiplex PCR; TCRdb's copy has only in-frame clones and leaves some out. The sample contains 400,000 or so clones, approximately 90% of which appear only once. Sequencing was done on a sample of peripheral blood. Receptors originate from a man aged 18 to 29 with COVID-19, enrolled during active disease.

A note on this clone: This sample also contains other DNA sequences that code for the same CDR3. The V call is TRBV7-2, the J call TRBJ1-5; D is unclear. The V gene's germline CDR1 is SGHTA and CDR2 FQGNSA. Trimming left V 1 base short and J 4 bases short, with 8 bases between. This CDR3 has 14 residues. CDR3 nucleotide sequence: TGTGCCAGCAGCTTAGTACAGAGTAATCAGCCCCAGCATTTT. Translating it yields CASSLVQSNQPQHF.

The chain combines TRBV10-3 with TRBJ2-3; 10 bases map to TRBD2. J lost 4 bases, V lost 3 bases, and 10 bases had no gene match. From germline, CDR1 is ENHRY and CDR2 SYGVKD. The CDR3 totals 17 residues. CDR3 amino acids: CAISDTGTSVYSDTQYF. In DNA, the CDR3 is TGTGCCATCAGTGACACGGGGACTAGCGTATACTCAGATACGCAGTATTTT.

CDR3 sequence reads: CASSSRVTGDTQYF. The CDR3 region has the DNA TGTGCCAGCAGCTCCAGGGTGACGGGAGATACGCAGTATTTT. The chain uses TRBV11-2 and TRBJ2-3; D is possibly TRBD1 (5 bases). The length of the CDR3 is 14 residues. V lost 4 bases and J lost 5, with 13 bases in between. Germline CDR1 and CDR2: SGHAT and FQNNGV. The complete variable domain, with remaining parts taken from reference TRBV11-2 and TRBJ2-3, reads EAGVAQSPRYKIIEKRQSVAFWCNPISGHATLYWYQQILGQGPKLLIQFQNNGVVDDSQLPKDRFSAERLKGVDSTLKIQPAKLEDSAVYLCASSSRVTGDTQYFGPGTRLTVL.

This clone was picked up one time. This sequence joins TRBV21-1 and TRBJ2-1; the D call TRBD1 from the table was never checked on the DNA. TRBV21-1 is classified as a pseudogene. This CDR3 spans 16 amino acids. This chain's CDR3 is CASSKGWALTGDEQFF. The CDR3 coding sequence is TGTGCCAGCAGCAAAGGATGGGCCTTGACAGGGGATGAGCAGTTCTTC.

The CDR3 region is CASRRTGGYQPQHF. CDR3 DNA: TGTGCCAGTAGGCGGACGGGGGGTTATCAGCCCCAGCATTTT. V gene TRBV19 combines with J gene TRBJ1-5; tentative D call: TRBD1 (5 bases). V was clipped by 6 bases and J by 5 bases, with 14 bases between them. The CDR3 runs to 14 residues. Per germline, CDR1 LNHDA and CDR2 SQIVND (reference sequence).

The chain's CDR3 is CASSSGLAGETQFF. The DNA for the CDR3 is TGTGCCAGCAGCTCGGGACTAGCGGGAGAAACGCAGTTCTTC. The chain employs TRBV7-3 and TRBJ2-1, with TRBD2 identical over 14 bases. V dropped 4 bases and J dropped 12; count of bases not matched to a gene: 5. CDR3 length: 14 amino acids. The V gene's germline CDR1 is SGHTA and CDR2 FQGTGA.

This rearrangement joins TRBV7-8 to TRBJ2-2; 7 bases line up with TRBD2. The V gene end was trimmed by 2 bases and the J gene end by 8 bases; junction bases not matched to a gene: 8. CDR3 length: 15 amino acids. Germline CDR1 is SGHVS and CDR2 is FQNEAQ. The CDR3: CASSLLAGVTGELFF. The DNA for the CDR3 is TGTGCCAGCAGCTTATTGGCGGGGGTTACGGGGGAGCTGTTTTTT.

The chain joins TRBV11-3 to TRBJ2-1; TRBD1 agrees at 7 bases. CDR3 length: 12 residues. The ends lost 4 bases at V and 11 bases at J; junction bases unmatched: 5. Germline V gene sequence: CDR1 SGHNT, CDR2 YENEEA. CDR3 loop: CASSSTTGKQFF. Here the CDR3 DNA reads TGTGCCAGCAGCTCAACGACAGGGAAGCAGTTCTTC.

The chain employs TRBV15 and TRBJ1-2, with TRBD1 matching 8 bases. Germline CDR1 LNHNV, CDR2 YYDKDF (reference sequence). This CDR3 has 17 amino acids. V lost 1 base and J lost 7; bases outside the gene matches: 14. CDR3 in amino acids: CATSRALLAGQGAGYTF. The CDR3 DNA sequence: TGTGCCACCAGCAGAGCCTTGCTAGCCGGCCAGGGGGCTGGCTACACCTTC.

CDR3 residues: CAWSSFLNQPQHF. The CDR3 bases are TGTGCCTGGAGTTCGTTCCTCAATCAGCCCCAGCATTTT. V gene TRBV30 combines with J gene TRBJ1-5; D is uncertain. Trimming took 2 bases from V and 3 from J, leaving 8 bases between them. The CDR3 contains 13 residues. Germline V lookup: CDR1 GTSNPN, CDR2 SVGIG (reference sequence).

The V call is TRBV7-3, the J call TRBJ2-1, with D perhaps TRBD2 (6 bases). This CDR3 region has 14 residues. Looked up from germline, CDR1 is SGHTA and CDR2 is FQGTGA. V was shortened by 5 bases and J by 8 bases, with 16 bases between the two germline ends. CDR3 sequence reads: CASSGGLSRDEQFF. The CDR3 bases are TGTGCCAGCAGCGGCGGACTATCTAGGGATGAGCAGTTCTTC.

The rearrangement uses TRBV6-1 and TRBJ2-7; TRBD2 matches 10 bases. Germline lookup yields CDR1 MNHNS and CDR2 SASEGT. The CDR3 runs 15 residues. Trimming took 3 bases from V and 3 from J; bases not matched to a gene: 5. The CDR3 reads CASSDLSGGFYEQYF. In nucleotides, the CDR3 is TGTGCCAGCAGTGATCTTAGCGGGGGGTTCTACGAGCAGTACTTC.

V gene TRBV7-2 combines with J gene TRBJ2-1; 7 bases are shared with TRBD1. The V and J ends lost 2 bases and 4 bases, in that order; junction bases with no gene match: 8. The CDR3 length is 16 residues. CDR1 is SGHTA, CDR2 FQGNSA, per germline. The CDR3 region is CASSLTTGTAYNEQFF. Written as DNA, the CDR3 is TGTGCCAGCAGCTTAACAACCGGGACAGCATACAATGAGCAGTTCTTC.

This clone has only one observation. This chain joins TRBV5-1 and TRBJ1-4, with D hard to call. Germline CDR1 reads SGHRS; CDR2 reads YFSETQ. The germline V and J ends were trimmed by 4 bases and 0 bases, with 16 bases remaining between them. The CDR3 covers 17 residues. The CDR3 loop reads CASSPGVDSSTNEKLFF. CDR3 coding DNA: TGCGCCAGCAGCCCCGGGGTTGACTCCTCAACTAATGAAAAACTGTTTTTT.

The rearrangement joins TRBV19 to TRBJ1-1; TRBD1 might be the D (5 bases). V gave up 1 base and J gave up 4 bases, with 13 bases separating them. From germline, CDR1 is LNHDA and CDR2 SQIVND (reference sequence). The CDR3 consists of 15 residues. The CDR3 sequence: CASSIGTRGGTEAFF. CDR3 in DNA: TGTGCCAGTAGTATAGGGACGAGGGGAGGCACTGAAGCTTTCTTT.

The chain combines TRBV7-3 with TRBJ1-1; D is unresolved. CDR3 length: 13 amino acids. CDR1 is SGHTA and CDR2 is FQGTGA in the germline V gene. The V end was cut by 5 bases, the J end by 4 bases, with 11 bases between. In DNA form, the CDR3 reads TGTGCCAGCAGCATCGATCGCGGCACTGAAGCTTTCTTT. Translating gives CASSIDRGTEAFF.